The T cell receptor beta chain described here comes from a study of shared clonotypes between healthy human individuals. J was trimmed by 5 bases and V by 0 bases; bases with no gene match: 10. The germline CDR1 and CDR2 sequences are SGHRS and YFSETQ. The CDR3 sequence is 19 residues long. Clones were sequenced by immunoSEQ multiplex PCR, and TCRdb holds only the in-frame ones, with some missing. Counted here are about 2.3 million clones, about 90% occurring once; the ten biggest clones make up 0.37%. Subsets obtained from CD4+ cells comprised CD45RA+ naive and CD45RA-negative memory cells. The sequenced sample was naive CD4+ T cells from PBMCs. Regarding subset: CD45RA+ positively selected. V is TRBV5-1 and J is TRBJ2-3; 15 bases align to TRBD2. The TCR was taken from a man younger than 35 in good health. Some clones in this sample may be carry-over from other donors' samples. The CDR3, as DNA: TGCGCCAGCAGCTTGGCCCTGGAAGGACTAGCGGGAGGGGGAGATACGCAGTATTTT. It translates to CASSLALEGLAGGGDTQYF.